The 14 T cell receptor beta chains below were found in one sample sequenced in a study of blood T cell repertoires in COVID-19. Sequencing was performed with immunoSEQ multiplex PCR; in TCRdb, only in-frame clones are kept and a portion is missing. This sample has 95,000 to 150,000 clones, with approximately 80% found just once. What was sequenced was peripheral blood. The source is a man in his forties or fifties with active or convalescent COVID-19.

A single count supports this clone. This rearrangement joins TRBV5-4 to TRBJ1-3; 11 nucleotides line up with TRBD1. The CDR3 runs 16 residues. Germline V gene data show CDR1 as SGHNT and CDR2 as YYREEE (reference sequence). With 4 bases clipped from V and 3 bases from J, the junction kept 6 bases outside the gene matches. CDR3 DNA: TGTGCCAGCAGCCCGCGGACAGGGGGCTTTGGAAACACCATATATTTT. Amino acid sequence: CASSPRTGGFGNTIYF.

To note about this clone: This specimen includes other DNA sequences encoding the same CDR3. The V gene is TRBV30, the J gene TRBJ2-1, with 11 bases lining up with TRBD2. CDR3 length: 14 residues. Germline CDR1 and CDR2: GTSNPN and SVGIG (reference sequence). V shed 0 bases, J shed 10 bases, and the junction held 5 bases outside the gene matches. CDR3 in DNA: TGTGCCTGGAGTGTAAGGCTAGCGGGAGGCGAGCAGTTCTTC. Its translation: CAWSVRLAGGEQFF.

This clone appeared a single time. J is TRBJ1-2 and V is TRBV6-1, with D possibly matching TRBD1 (5 bases). Germline values: CDR1 MNHNS, CDR2 SASEGT. V lost 3 bases and J lost 2, with 10 bases in between. This CDR3 has 14 amino acids. The CDR3 reads CASSESSGNYGYTF. Here the CDR3 DNA reads TGTGCCAGCAGTGAGTCGTCAGGGAACTATGGCTACACCTTC.

The chain joins TRBV25-1 to TRBJ2-3, with D maybe TRBD2 (6 bases). V shed 3 bases and J shed 2 bases, with 12 bases lying between them. The CDR3 is made up of 15 amino acids. CDR1 is MGHDK, CDR2 SYGVNS, per germline. The DNA of the CDR3 is TGTGCCAGCAGTGACTCGGGACTCTACACAGATACGCAGTATTTT. Translation gives CASSDSGLYTDTQYF.

The chain joins TRBV6-5 to TRBJ1-2, with D possibly TRBD1 on 6 matching bases. V was shortened by 5 bases and J by 7 bases, with 17 bases between the two germline ends. Germline assignment: CDR1 MNHEY and CDR2 SVGAGI. The CDR3 spans 14 residues. CDR3 protein: CASSPLGGHVGYTF. CDR3 coding DNA: TGTGCCAGCAGTCCCCTCGGGGGGCATGTTGGCTACACCTTC.

The genes are TRBV5-4 and TRBJ2-7; 7 positions match TRBD1. The CDR3 length is 15 residues. V lost 4 bases, J lost 4 bases, and 11 bases stayed unmatched. The germline CDR1 and CDR2 sequences are SGHNT and YYREEE (reference sequence). Written as DNA, the CDR3 is TGTGCCAGCAGCGTGACAGGGAGTAACTGGTACGAGCAGTACTTC. Its protein product is CASSVTGSNWYEQYF.

The chain joins TRBV29-1 to TRBJ2-2, with D hard to call. CDR1 and CDR2 (germline): SQVTM, ANQGSEA. V lost 4 bases to trimming and J lost 2 bases, with 2 bases between them. The CDR3 has 11 amino acids. Here the CDR3 DNA reads TGCAGCGTTGTAAACACCGGGGAGCTGTTTTTT. Translating gives CSVVNTGELFF.

V gene TRBV12-3 or TRBV12-4 combines with J gene TRBJ1-3; no reliable D call. The length of the CDR3 is 12 residues. V lost 6 bases and J 7 bases, leaving 10 bases between the germline ends. In DNA, the CDR3 is TGTGCCAGCAGGGGTGGGCCGAACACCATATATTTT. This translates into CASRGGPNTIYF.

Here the CDR3 DNA reads TGTGCCAGCAGCAGGACAGTACGAAGCGCGAACACCGGGGAGCTGTTTTTT. Encoded protein: CASSRTVRSANTGELFF. The rearrangement uses TRBV9 and TRBJ2-2; tentative D call: TRBD1 (6 bases). The CDR3 contains 17 residues. The V end was cut by 4 bases, the J end by 0 bases, with 16 bases between. From germline, CDR1 is SGDLS and CDR2 YYNGEE.

The chain employs TRBV4-3 and TRBJ1-2; D possibly corresponds to TRBD1 (6 bases). From germline, CDR1 is LGHNA and CDR2 YSLEER. Trimming pared 3 bases from V and 8 bases from J, leaving 16 bases between. The CDR3 consists of 14 residues. The CDR3 spells CASSHEGGLGGYTF. DNA of the CDR3: TGCGCCAGCAGCCATGAAGGGGGATTGGGAGGCTACACCTTC.

This chain joins TRBV6-5 and TRBJ1-4, with D perhaps TRBD1 (6 bases). The CDR3 consists of 14 residues. Germline V gives CDR1 MNHEY, CDR2 SVGAGI. The V end lost 5 bases, the J end lost 5 bases, and 12 bases lay between the germline ends. Written as DNA, the CDR3 is TGTGCCAGCAGTCCCCTGGACAGAAATGAAAAACTGTTTTTT. It translates to CASSPLDRNEKLFF.

The chain is built from TRBV3-1 (or the pseudogene TRBV3-2) and TRBJ1-2, with TRBD1 identical over 9 bases. V was clipped by 1 base and J by 7 bases; unmatched bases: 13. Germline CDR1 reads LGHDT; CDR2 reads YNNKEL (reference sequence). The CDR3 is made up of 17 amino acids. The CDR3 bases are TGTGCCAGCAGCCAAGGGACAGGGGCCTTTCCGGGAGCTGGCTACACCTTC. Translation gives CASSQGTGAFPGAGYTF.

This chain joins TRBV7-9 and TRBJ2-7; D possibly corresponds to TRBD2 (6 bases). The CDR3 has 14 residues. V gave up 5 bases and J gave up 5 bases, with 16 bases separating them. CDR1 is SEHNR, CDR2 FQNEAQ, per germline (reference sequence). The CDR3 DNA reads as TGTGCCAGCAGCCGCGGGGCAGAGAACCACGAGCAGTACTTC. Amino acids: CASSRGAENHEQYF.

The V call is TRBV7-8, the J call TRBJ1-2; 7 bases align to TRBD1. The CDR3 extends over 12 amino acids. CDR1 is SGHVS, CDR2 FQNEAQ, per germline. The trim removed 3 bases at V and 10 bases at J, leaving 5 bases unmatched. The CDR3 nucleotides are TGTGCCAGCAGCTTGACAACAGGGGCCTACACCTTC. Translation: CASSLTTGAYTF. The full variable domain, in which reference TRBV7-8 and TRBJ1-2 provide the parts outside the CDR3, is GAGVSQSPRYKVAKRGQDVALRCDPISGHVSLFWYQQALGQGPEFLTYFQNEAQLDKSGLPSDRFFAERPEGSVSTLKIQRTQQEDSAVYLCASSLTTGAYTFGSGTRLTVV.